The 2 T cell receptor beta chains below were found in one sample sequenced in a study of blood T cells in healthy people across ages. Next came a second PCR, run for about 6 to 11 cycles, which used a sample-barcoded 5' primer along with a J-beta primer mix. A single record per CDR3 protein comes from TCRdb applying MiXCR to the 5' RACE reads. The repertoire holds 550,000 to 700,000 distinct CDR3 sequences, with about 25% as singletons. Sample: blood. The receptors come from a woman aged 70 to 79 in good health.

This clonotype came up many times. This chain uses TRBV7-8 with TRBJ1-4, with 9 bases that match TRBD1. The CDR3 consists of 15 residues. Germline V gene lookup returns CDR1 SGHVS and CDR2 FQNEAQ. The ends lost 5 bases at V and 6 bases at J; junction bases unmatched: 7. The CDR3 bases are TGTGCCAGCAGCGAATGGGACAGGGTGGATGAAAAACTGTTTTTT. Translating it yields CASSEWDRVDEKLFF.

This clonotype was counted ten times or more. The rearrangement uses TRBV4-1 and TRBJ2-7; no firm D call. V lost 1 base and J 3 bases, leaving 10 bases between the germline ends. Per the germline V gene, CDR1 is MGHRA and CDR2 is YSYEKL. This CDR3 comprises 14 residues. Here the CDR3 reads CASSQGLNGYEQYF. CDR3 nucleotides: TGCGCCAGCAGCCAAGGCTTAAACGGCTACGAGCAGTACTTC.